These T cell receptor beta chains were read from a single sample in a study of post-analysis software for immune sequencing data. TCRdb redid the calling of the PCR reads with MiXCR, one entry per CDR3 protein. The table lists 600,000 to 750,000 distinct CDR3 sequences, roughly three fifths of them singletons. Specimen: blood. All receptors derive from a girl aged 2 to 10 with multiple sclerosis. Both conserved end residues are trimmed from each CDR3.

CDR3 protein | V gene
ASSEGWQSPGELF | TRBV2
ASSYGGRNQPQH | TRBV12-3/TRBV12-4
SAGDSWASDTQY | TRBV29-1
ASSLRGGREYGYT | TRBV7-2
SARDGTSGGPKKETQY | TRBV20-1
SARGPGANQPQH | TRBV20-1
ASSRQRGTIQETQY | TRBV7-2
SAYFGGLGQF | TRBV20-1
ASSLVQSRGKNEQF | TRBV5-4
ATASGRPYNEQF | TRBV12-3/TRBV12-4
ASSYVGTDHSYEQY | TRBV6-2/TRBV6-3
ASSSATHYNEQF | TRBV6-7
ASSSLGLHYEQY | TRBV6-1
ASSQARLTQETQY | TRBV4-2
AIERGGDGELF | TRBV10-3
SAFRTSGDTDTQY | TRBV20-1
ASSLDRKETQY | TRBV7-9
AISGLYSSYEQY | TRBV10-3
SAATDLAKNIQY | TRBV20-1
ASSLDLDGDEQY | TRBV5-1
ASRPGSTEAF | TRBV12-3/TRBV12-4
ASSLRPGGGEY | TRBV5-6
ASSEARDRVKMNTEAF | TRBV6-1
ASWGLGPQSSYNEQF | TRBV2
ASSAGPLAHRYNEQF | TRBV9
ASSLDRADVAPPNEQF | TRBV5-1
SASPTSGRDTQY | TRBV20-1
ASSSSGQLKETQY | TRBV7-9